One sample yielded the 3 T cell receptor beta chains listed below, sequenced in a study of blood T cell repertoires in COVID-19. Using immunoSEQ multiplex PCR, the repertoire was profiled, and TCRdb retains in-frame clones only, with some absent. Of 250,000 to 400,000 clones in the sample, around 88% were seen once. Sequencing input: peripheral blood. The receptors originated from a woman younger than 45 with COVID-19, enrolled during active disease.

The chain carries TRBV6-5 and TRBJ1-5, with D perhaps TRBD1 (6 bases). This CDR3 region has 16 residues. Deletions cut 3 bases from V and 0 bases from J, with 12 bases between. CDR1 is MNHEY and CDR2 is SVGAGI in the germline V gene. The CDR3 region has the DNA TGTGCCAGCAGTTATAGGACAGAATATAGCAATCAGCCCCAGCATTTT. It encodes CASSYRTEYSNQPQHF.

The rearrangement uses TRBV7-9 and TRBJ2-1; 11 nucleotides match TRBD2. The germline CDR1 and CDR2 sequences are SEHNR and FQNEAQ (reference sequence). This CDR3 is built from 17 residues. With 1 base clipped from V and 6 bases from J, the junction kept 8 bases outside the gene matches. The CDR3 region is CASSLGRLAGGSNEQFF. In DNA form, the CDR3 reads TGTGCCAGCAGCTTAGGTCGGCTAGCGGGGGGAAGCAATGAGCAGTTCTTC.

Turning to this clone: Different DNA sequences within this sample yield the same CDR3. The J gene is TRBJ1-5, the V gene TRBV2, with 7 bases lining up with TRBD1. The CDR3 is 12 amino acids. Germline values: CDR1 SNHLY, CDR2 FYNNEI. V dropped 5 bases and J dropped 5; count of bases not matched to a gene: 0. CDR3 loop: CASSQGDQPQHF. DNA of the CDR3: TGTGCCAGCAGTCAGGGGGATCAGCCCCAGCATTTT.